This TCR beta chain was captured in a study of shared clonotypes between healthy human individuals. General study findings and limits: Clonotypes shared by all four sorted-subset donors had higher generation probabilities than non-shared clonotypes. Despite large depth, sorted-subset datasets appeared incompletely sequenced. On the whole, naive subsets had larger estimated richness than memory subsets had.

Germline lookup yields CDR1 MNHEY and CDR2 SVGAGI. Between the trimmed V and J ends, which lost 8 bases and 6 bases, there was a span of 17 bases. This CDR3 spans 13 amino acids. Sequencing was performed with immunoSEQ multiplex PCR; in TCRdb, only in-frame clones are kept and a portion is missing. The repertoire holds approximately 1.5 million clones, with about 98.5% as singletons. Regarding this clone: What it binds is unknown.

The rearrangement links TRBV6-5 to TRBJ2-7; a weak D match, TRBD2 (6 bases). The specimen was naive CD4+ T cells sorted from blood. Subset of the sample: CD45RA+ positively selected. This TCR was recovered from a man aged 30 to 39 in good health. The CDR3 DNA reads TGTGCCAGCTCACGGGCGGGAACGGGCGAGCAGTACTTC. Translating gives CASSRAGTGEQYF.